Listed below are T cell receptor beta chains from one sample, sequenced in a study of T cell repertoires in cytomegalovirus infection. These receptors' targets are unknown. TCRdb itself ran the reads through MiXCR, one entry per CDR3 protein. Seen here are around 770,000 distinct CDR3 sequences, 25% to 35% observed once, and the top ten hold 13%. The input for sequencing was cultured CD8+ T cells from PBMCs, taken from culture after CMV antigen stimulation. The receptors were sampled from a human donor in good health (CMV status not recorded). Some clones in this sample may be carry-over from other donors' samples. The CDR3 runs from the conserved cysteine through the conserved F or W. D genes are given only for firm matches. Not all rows give a size; the values are once, few, many and, for expanded clones, a class.

size: few
J: TRBJ2-3
D: -
V: TRBV7-8
DNA: TGTGCCAGCAGCTTTACACCTCGGGGGGATACGCAGTATTTT
CDR3: CASSFTPRGDTQYF

size: -
J: TRBJ1-2
D: -
V: TRBV13
DNA: TGTGCCAGCAGCGCGGGACGCGCGAATGGCTACACCTTC
CDR3: CASSAGRANGYTF

size: -
J: TRBJ1-1
D: -
V: TRBV7-9
DNA: TGTGCCAGCAGCTCCCCGGACCAGGGGAAAGCTGAAGCTTTCTTT
CDR3: CASSSPDQGKAEAFF

size: many
J: TRBJ2-7
D: TRBD2
V: TRBV7-6
DNA: TGTGCCAGCAGCCAGACTAGCGGGGAACCCTACGAGCAGTACTTC
CDR3: CASSQTSGEPYEQYF

size: few
J: TRBJ2-1
D: TRBD1
V: TRBV4-3
DNA: TGCGCCAGCAGCCAAGGGGACAGGGGCGATGAGCAGTTCTTC
CDR3: CASSQGDRGDEQFF

size: few
J: TRBJ2-1
D: -
V: TRBV27
DNA: TGTGCCAGCACTTGGCAGGGGGGGATCAATGAGCAGTTCTTC
CDR3: CASTWQGGINEQFF

size: few
J: TRBJ2-3
D: -
V: TRBV2
DNA: TGTGCCAGCAGCGCGGACGAGTCAACGGGGGAATTATACACAGATACGCAGTATTTT
CDR3: CASSADESTGELYTDTQYF

size: few
J: TRBJ2-1
D: -
V: TRBV5-4
DNA: TGTGCCAGCAGCCTCATAACGGGGGCCTCCTACAATGAGCAGTTCTTC
CDR3: CASSLITGASYNEQFF

size: many
J: TRBJ2-5
D: -
V: TRBV6-5
DNA: TGTGCCAGCAAGCTATGGGATGGATATGAGACCCAGTACTTC
CDR3: CASKLWDGYETQYF

size: -
J: TRBJ2-3
D: TRBD1
V: TRBV29-1
DNA: TGCAGCGTCTCCGGGACAGGGGAAGATACGCAGTATTTT
CDR3: CSVSGTGEDTQYF

size: -
J: TRBJ2-5
D: TRBD2
V: TRBV5-1
DNA: TGCGCCAGCAGCCCGGGACTAGCGGGGGAGATTCAAGAGACCCAGTACTTC
CDR3: CASSPGLAGEIQETQYF

size: few
J: TRBJ1-6
D: TRBD1
V: TRBV9
DNA: TGTGCCAGCAGCGTAGATGGAGGGACAGCGTTTAATTCACCCCTCCACTTT
CDR3: CASSVDGGTAFNSPLHF

size: few
J: TRBJ2-5
D: -
V: TRBV19
DNA: TGTGCCAGTAGTACCTTTACAGGCCAAGAGACCCAGTACTTC
CDR3: CASSTFTGQETQYF

size: -
J: TRBJ2-7
D: -
V: TRBV4-1
DNA: TGCGCCAGCAGCCCGATAGCGGCGGCCCGGAACGAGCAGTACTTC
CDR3: CASSPIAAARNEQYF

size: -
J: TRBJ2-7
D: -
V: TRBV10-3
DNA: TGTGCCATCAGTGAGTTCCAGGTGGCCTACGAGCAGTACTTC
CDR3: CAISEFQVAYEQYF

size: -
J: TRBJ1-6
D: -
V: TRBV6-5
DNA: TGTGCCAGCAGCGCCACACAGTACTATTCACCCCTCCACTTT
CDR3: CASSATQYYSPLHF

size: -
J: TRBJ2-5
D: TRBD2
V: TRBV7-9
DNA: TGTGCCAGCAGCTTTTCAAGGGACTATCTCCAAGAGACCCAGTACTTC
CDR3: CASSFSRDYLQETQYF

size: many
J: TRBJ2-3
D: TRBD2
V: TRBV7-2
DNA: TGTGCCAGCAGCCTCACTAGCGGGGTCGGAGATACGCAGTATTTT
CDR3: CASSLTSGVGDTQYF

size: -
J: TRBJ2-3
D: TRBD1
V: TRBV15
DNA: TGTGCCACCAGCAGAGATAAGGGACAGGTCACCTGGAGGCCAGATACGCAGTATTTT
CDR3: CATSRDKGQVTWRPDTQYF

size: -
J: TRBJ1-1
D: -
V: TRBV20-1
DNA: TGCAGTGCTAGATCCGGGGACACTGAAGCTTTCTTT
CDR3: CSARSGDTEAFF

size: -
J: TRBJ2-3
D: TRBD2
V: TRBV20-1
DNA: TGCAGTGCTAGGCATAGCGGGGACACAGATACGCAGTATTTT
CDR3: CSARHSGDTDTQYF

size: -
J: TRBJ2-1
D: TRBD2
V: TRBV2
DNA: TGTGCCAGTGGGGGACTAGCGGAAAACAATGAGCAGTTCTTC
CDR3: CASGGLAENNEQFF